What follows are 16 T cell receptor beta chains derived from one specimen sequenced in a study of tumor-infiltrating lymphocytes in primary liver carcinoma. The input was roughly 0.5 ug total RNA; TCR beta cDNA was made from it with a constant-region primer. Each TCR beta library was derived from three nested multiplex PCR rounds that employed slightly modified ARM-PCR. PCR rounds one and two used TRBV1-TRBV30 forward primers with a C-beta reverse primer for 10 cycles each. TCRdb redid the calling of the multiplex PCR reads with MiXCR, one entry per CDR3 protein. This sample has about 23,000 distinct CDR3 sequences, with 75% to 80% found just once. Joint extraction of RNA and DNA used roughly 20-33 mg of bulk tissue that was unsorted. Sequenced material: liver tumor tissue from sampling region 5. The subset was: tumor region T5, tumor centre. These receptors originate from a woman aged 25 to 39 with primary liver carcinoma and hepatitis B virus infection.

This chain uses TRBV7-2 with TRBJ2-5; 7 bases are a match to TRBD2. V trimming: 1 base; J trimming: 5 bases; junction bases outside the gene matches: 7. In germline, CDR1 is SGHTA, CDR2 FQGNSA. CDR3 length: 15 residues. The CDR3 spells CASSLGGGDRETQYF. For the CDR3, the DNA is TGTGCCAGCAGCTTAGGGGGGGGGGATCGGGAGACCCAGTACTTC.

A word on this clonotype: One end of the junction varies from germline; a read error may be responsible. The genes are TRBV6-1 and TRBJ2-5; D not resolved. Germline V gene lookup returns CDR1 MNHNS and CDR2 SASEGT. The CDR3 extends over 16 amino acids. This CDR3 is CVSSLYSLLVGETQYF. DNA for the CDR3: TGTGTCAGCAGTCTTTACTCCCTGCTGGTAGGAGAGACCCAGTACTTC.

Comments on this clonotype: A clone one base away is much larger, so this may be a read error. J is TRBJ1-3 and V is TRBV28; D remains ambiguous. CDR1 is MDHEN and CDR2 is SYDVKM in the germline V gene. This CDR3 has 14 residues. The CDR3 is CASSTQLERNIIYF. Written as DNA, the CDR3 is TGTGCCAGCTCAACACAGTTGGAGAGAAACATCATATATTTT.

This clonotype was seen a few times. An end of the junction does not agree with germline; a read error may underlie this. The genes are TRBV7-8 and TRBJ2-7, with D maybe TRBD2 (6 bases). Germline V gene sequence: CDR1 SGHVS, CDR2 FQNEAQ. This CDR3 is built from 14 residues. As DNA, the CDR3 is TGTGTCAGCGGCCCGACTAGGAGCTCCTACGAGCAGTACTTC. This translates into CVSGPTRSSYEQYF.

This chain joins TRBV24-1 and TRBJ1-1, with 7 bases that match TRBD1. Germline values: CDR1 KGHDR, CDR2 SFDVKD. The junction had 4 bases not matched to a gene; V was cut back by 6 bases and J by 1 base. The CDR3 is 14 residues long. CDR3 sequence reads: CATSSWTGNTEAFF. The CDR3 nucleotides are TGTGCCACCAGTTCCTGGACAGGGAACACTGAAGCTTTCTTT.

The gene calls are TRBV4-3 and TRBJ2-7, with D possibly matching TRBD1 (6 bases). The CDR3 is 15 residues long. Germline V gene sequence: CDR1 LGHNA, CDR2 YSLEER. The CDR3, as DNA: TGCACGAGCGGCCATGATCGATGGACAGAGCGGGAGCAGTACTTC. Translation: CTSGHDRWTEREQYF.

Concerning this clonotype itself: The junction and the germline gene differ at one end; a read error may be behind it. This chain uses TRBV28 with TRBJ2-6; no firm D call. This CDR3 contains 16 residues. In germline, CDR1 is MDHEN, CDR2 SYDVKM. CDR3 residues: CASGRNETSRANVLTF. CDR3 bases: TGTGCCAGCGGGCGGAACGAAACCTCTAGGGCCAACGTCCTGACTTTC.

The V gene is TRBV4-2, the J gene TRBJ2-7; 10 nucleotides align to TRBD1. This CDR3 has 17 amino acids. Trimming took 10 bases from V and 6 from J; bases not matched to a gene: 21. Germline V CDR1 and CDR2: LGHNA, YNFKEQ. In DNA form, the CDR3 reads TGTGCCATCCAGGAACACCTAGGACAGGGGGGACCGCGCGAGCAGTACTTC. Its translation: CAIQEHLGQGGPREQYF.

As to this clonotype: One end of the junction is discordant with germline, which a read error may explain. The rearrangement joins TRBV10-3 to TRBJ2-5; D is unresolved. Germline V gives CDR1 ENHRY, CDR2 SYGVKD. The CDR3 sequence is 15 residues long. The DNA of the CDR3 is TGTGCCATCAGAGAGTCGGTTACCGGACAAGAGACCCAGTACTTC. It encodes CAIRESVTGQETQYF.

In the case of this clonotype: Likely a read error: the CDR3 ends without its conserved phenylalanine or tryptophan. It is unclear where the CDR3 begins or ends on the DNA, so no DNA is shown, and the CDR3 is as TCRdb lists it. The chain combines TRBV5-6 with TRBJ1-1; TRBD1, the table's D call, was not compared with the DNA. From its first to its last residue, the CDR3 has 13 amino acids. CDR1 is SGHDT and CDR2 is YYEEEE in the germline V gene. The CDR3 here is CASSFWGRRGSFL.

As for this clonotype: One end of the junction fails to match germline, which may point to a read error. The chain couples TRBV29-1 to TRBJ1-1; possibly TRBD1 for D (6 bases). The germline V gene has CDR1 SQVTM and CDR2 ANQGSEA. The CDR3 is 12 amino acids. The CDR3 DNA follows: TGTAACGTCGAGACAGGTAGCACTGAAGCATTCTTT. This encodes CNVETGSTEAFF. The entire variable domain, with the rest obtained from reference TRBV29-1 and TRBJ1-1, is as follows: SAVISQKPSRDICQRGTSLTIQCQVDSQVTMMFWYRQQPGQSLTLIATANQGSEATYESGFVIDKFPISRPNLTFSTLTVSNMSPEDSSIYLCNVETGSTEAFFGQGTRLTVV.

For the CDR3, the DNA is TGTGCCAGCAGCTTAGACAGGGGGCTGGAGACCCAGTACTTC. It codes for CASSLDRGLETQYF. V usage is TRBV11-2 and J usage is TRBJ2-5; 8 bases are shared with TRBD1. With V trimmed by 0 bases and J by 5 bases, 2 bases remained unmatched. The CDR3 has 14 amino acids. From germline, CDR1 is SGHAT and CDR2 FQNNGV. The whole variable domain, filled in from reference TRBV11-2 and TRBJ2-5, reads EAGVAQSPRYKIIEKRQSVAFWCNPISGHATLYWYQQILGQGPKLLIQFQNNGVVDDSQLPKDRFSAERLKGVDSTLKIQPAKLEDSAVYLCASSLDRGLETQYFGPGTRLLVL.

Turning to this clonotype: Here the CDR3 omits its conserved ending phenylalanine or tryptophan, so a read error is the likely source. The limits of the CDR3 on the DNA are not certain, so only TCRdb's listed CDR3 is given. This chain connects TRBV10-3 to TRBJ2-1; the table's D gene call, TRBD2, was not cross checked with the DNA. The CDR3 has 16 residues if both end residues are counted. Germline CDR1 is ENHRY and CDR2 is SYGVKD. CDR3 sequence: CAIGESAAGAYNELFS.

A note on this clonotype: Mismatch with germline at one junction end may stem from a read error. This chain uses TRBV4-3 with TRBJ2-1, with a weak D call TRBD2 (5 bases). The germline V gene encodes CDR1 LGHNA and CDR2 YSLEER. CDR3 length: 16 amino acids. As DNA, the CDR3 is TGCGCCAGGAGCCAAGATTGTGACTACGCCTACAATGAACAGTTCTTC. It encodes CARSQDCDYAYNEQFF.

A single count supports this clonotype. The chain carries TRBV5-8 and TRBJ2-7; D is unclear. This CDR3 region has 16 residues. Trimming stripped 3 bases from V and 4 bases from J, with 20 bases between. Germline lookup yields CDR1 SGHTS and CDR2 YDEGEE. This CDR3 is CASSSGVQELPYEQYF. For the CDR3, the DNA is TGTGCCAGCAGCTCTGGGGTGCAGGAACTTCCTTACGAGCAGTACTTC.

Concerning this clonotype: One end of the junction is discordant with germline, which a read error may explain. This sequence joins TRBV5-4 and TRBJ2-3; D is uncertain. CDR1 is SGHNT and CDR2 is YYREEE in the germline V gene (reference sequence). CDR3 length equals 12 residues. Here the CDR3 reads CTSSFSIDTQYF. CDR3 nucleotide sequence: TGTACCAGCAGCTTCTCCATAGATACGCAGTATTTT. The full variable domain, its missing parts supplied by reference TRBV5-4 and TRBJ2-3, is ETGVTQSPTHLIKTRGQQVTLRCSSQSGHNTVSWYQQALGQGPQFIFQYYREEENGRGNFPPRFSGLQFPNYSSELNVNALELDDSALYLCTSSFSIDTQYFGPGTRLTVL.